This passage covers 9 T cell receptor beta chains from one sample sequenced in a study of PD-L1 blockade in urothelial cancer. Repertoires were generated with immunoSEQ multiplex PCR, while TCRdb's copy carries only in-frame clones and drops some. The table shows some 53,000 clones, with roughly 80% occurring only once. The specimen was PBMCs, collected around atezolizumab (anti-PD-L1) treatment. These receptors originate from a man in his 70s with urothelial cancer.

This rearrangement joins TRBV28 to TRBJ2-2; a weak D match, TRBD1 (6 bases). The V gene lost 2 bases and the J gene lost 1 base, with 8 bases spanning the gap. Per germline, CDR1 MDHEN and CDR2 SYDVKM. CDR3 length: 15 amino acids. Here the CDR3 reads CASSLTQGNTGELFF. Written as DNA, the CDR3 is TGTGCCAGCAGTTTAACACAGGGGAACACCGGGGAGCTGTTTTTT.

A single count supports this clone. The rearrangement joins TRBV27 to TRBJ1-2, with 11 positions matching TRBD1. This CDR3 comprises 15 residues. J gave up 2 bases and V 6 bases, and 5 bases lay outside the gene matches. Germline-derived CDR1 and CDR2 are MNHEY and SMNVEV (reference sequence). The CDR3 nucleotides are TGTGCCAGCAGACCGGGACAGGGGGTAAACTATGGCTACACCTTC. Amino acid sequence: CASRPGQGVNYGYTF.

The chain joins TRBV15 to TRBJ2-2, with 7 nucleotides matching TRBD2. The CDR3 covers 15 residues. Germline trimming cut 5 bases from V and 4 bases from J; bases unmatched to any gene: 7. Germline CDR1 reads LNHNV; CDR2 reads YYDKDF (reference sequence). The CDR3: CATSSTGTTTGELFF. CDR3 nucleotides: TGTGCCACCAGCTCGACCGGGACTACCACCGGGGAGCTGTTTTTT.

This clone was counted once. This chain uses TRBV28 with TRBJ1-1; 8 positions match TRBD1. Germline values: CDR1 MDHEN, CDR2 SYDVKM. After removal of 6 bases from V and 3 bases from J, the junction contained 9 bases not matched to a gene. There are 15 residues in the CDR3. CDR3 amino acids: CASRPGTGLDTEAFF. The CDR3 DNA reads TGTGCCAGCAGGCCCGGGACAGGTCTTGACACTGAAGCTTTCTTT.

The chain joins TRBV7-3 to TRBJ1-6; the D gene is possibly TRBD1 (5 bases). This CDR3 spans 14 amino acids. Germline V lookup: CDR1 SGHTA, CDR2 FQGTGA. Trimming cost V 4 bases and J 10 bases, with 14 bases left between them. CDR3: CASSSGESYSPLHF. The CDR3 DNA is TGTGCCAGCAGCTCGGGGGAGAGTTACTCACCCCTCCACTTT.

CDR3 bases: TGTGCCAGCAGCTTAAGTCTCGGAGGGTGGACAGATACGCAGTATTTT. This gives the protein CASSLSLGGWTDTQYF. V and J are TRBV7-2 and TRBJ2-3; a possible D gene is TRBD2 (6 bases). Looked up from germline, CDR1 is SGHTA and CDR2 is FQGNSA. V lost 2 bases and J 3 bases, leaving 15 bases between the germline ends. The CDR3 spans 16 residues.

The chain is built from TRBV11-3 and TRBJ2-7; 8 nucleotides align to TRBD2. Trimming cost V 5 bases and J 9 bases; bases outside gene matches: 3. This CDR3 spans 11 amino acids. CDR1 SGHNT and CDR2 YENEEA come from the germline V gene. CDR3 nucleotides: TGTGCCAGCAGCCGGGAGGGGCGGCAGTACTTC. Translated, it gives CASSREGRQYF.

The J gene is TRBJ2-7, the V gene TRBV9; 13 nucleotides match TRBD2. Trimming at V came to 0 bases and at J to 2 bases, leaving 2 bases not matched to a gene. Germline CDR1 is SGDLS and CDR2 is YYNGEE. CDR3 length equals 16 residues. The DNA of the CDR3 is TGTGCCAGCAGCGTAGATGGGACTAGCGGGGCCTACGAGCAGTACTTC. Protein: CASSVDGTSGAYEQYF.

V and J are TRBV6-1 and TRBJ1-1; no clear D gene. The CDR3 is 14 residues long. V lost 6 bases and J lost 2, with 13 bases in between. Germline V gene lookup returns CDR1 MNHNS and CDR2 SASEGT. The CDR3 loop reads CASSKEGFNTEAFF. CDR3 sequence (DNA): TGTGCCAGCAGCAAGGAGGGCTTTAACACTGAAGCTTTCTTT.